The 30 T cell receptor beta chains below come from one sample, sequenced in a study of T-cell reconstitution after alpha-beta-depleted transplantation in children listed by TCRdb under 2016. The receptor library was made with PCR. These reads were obtained on an Illumina HiSeq 2500. To normalize quantification of the TCRbeta repertoire, the TCR libraries were built with molecular barcoding that relied on unique molecular identifiers. The public reads were run again by TCRdb, first through fastp at Q25 and then through MiXCR, and only productive beta chains were kept. One record per CDR3 amino acid sequence lists the most common genes and DNA. The sample includes a few hundred thousand distinct CDR3 sequences, with roughly 13% observed a single time. Of the sample, 2% to 2.5% is held by the ten largest clones. The sample's treatment or condition label is to be understood as: allogeneic hematopoietic cell transplantation with graft depleted of TCRalphabeta T cells and CD19 B cells.

The sample here was PBMCs, mostly from graft donor cells, taken 360 days after TCRalphabeta/CD19-depleted stem cell transplant. The receptors here all came from a male patient younger than 18 who had a stem cell transplant for acute myeloid leukemia, so the T cells may come from the graft donor.

This clonotype was counted between two and nine times. The gene calls are TRBV14 and TRBJ1-2; D not certain. Germline-derived CDR1 and CDR2 are SGHDN and FVKESK. This CDR3 contains 15 residues. V shed 4 bases and J shed 1 base, with 13 bases lying between them. CDR3: CASSPTVKFNYGYTF. CDR3 nucleotide sequence: TGTGCCAGCAGCCCCACGGTAAAGTTTAACTATGGCTACACCTTC. The whole variable domain, remainder taken from reference TRBV14 and TRBJ1-2, is EAGVTQFPSHSVIEKGQTVTLRCDPISGHDNLYWYRRVMGKEIKFLLHFVKESKQDESGMPNNRFLAERTGGTYSTLKVQPAELEDSGVYFCASSPTVKFNYGYTFGSGTRLTVV.

This clonotype was picked up a small number of times. V gene TRBV12-3 or TRBV12-4 combines with J gene TRBJ2-3, with a weak D call TRBD2 (5 bases). The CDR3 sequence is 16 residues long. Trimming took off 5 bases at V and 0 bases at J, with 15 bases between the two ends. CDR3 coding DNA: TGTGCCAGCAGTCACCCGAGGACTTTTAGCACAGATACGCAGTATTTT. Protein product: CASSHPRTFSTDTQYF.

This chain links TRBV6-5 with TRBJ1-2; maybe TRBD1 (5 bases). V was pared by 6 bases and J by 4 bases, with 12 bases between. Germline CDR1 is MNHEY and CDR2 is SVGAGI. The CDR3 extends over 13 amino acids. The CDR3 here is CASRSPGLYGYTF. The DNA of the CDR3 is TGTGCCAGCAGGAGCCCGGGACTCTATGGCTACACCTTC.

The rearrangement joins TRBV20-1 to TRBJ2-1; the D gene is possibly TRBD2 (7 bases). From germline, CDR1 is DFQATT and CDR2 SNEGSKA (reference sequence). V dropped 0 bases and J dropped 5 bases, with 20 bases sitting between them. The CDR3 has 17 amino acids. The CDR3 region is CSARDGGRWGGHNEQFF. In DNA form, the CDR3 reads TGCAGTGCTAGAGATGGCGGGCGGTGGGGGGGCCACAATGAGCAGTTCTTC.

V gene TRBV20-1 combines with J gene TRBJ1-6; D not certain. The CDR3 contains 16 residues. Per germline, CDR1 DFQATT and CDR2 SNEGSKA (reference sequence). The ends were cut back, 0 bases at V and 3 bases at J, with 12 bases in the middle. CDR3: CSARDRGRSYNSPLHF. DNA for the CDR3: TGCAGTGCTAGAGATCGAGGACGGAGCTATAATTCACCCCTCCACTTT.

In this sample, this clonotype turned up many times. The CDR3 loop is CASSLPHLVYTDTQYF. CDR3 nucleotide sequence: TGTGCCAGCAGTTTACCCCATCTAGTTTACACAGATACGCAGTATTTT. This chain uses TRBV28 with TRBJ2-3, with D unclear. Trimming removed 2 bases at V and 2 bases at J, with 14 bases between. This CDR3 comprises 16 residues. Germline V gene data show CDR1 as MDHEN and CDR2 as SYDVKM.

The rearrangement joins TRBV28 to TRBJ1-5; D is possibly TRBD1 (6 bases). Germline V lookup: CDR1 MDHEN, CDR2 SYDVKM. V lost 5 bases and J 2 bases, leaving 16 bases between the germline ends. The CDR3 is 16 amino acids. The DNA of the CDR3 is TGTGCCAGCAGTCCACGGGACATCCAGGGCAATCAGCCCCAGCATTTT. Translating it yields CASSPRDIQGNQPQHF.

The J gene is TRBJ2-2, the V gene TRBV29-1, with unresolved D. Germline CDR1 reads SQVTM; CDR2 reads ANQGSEA. Trimming removed 8 bases at V and 2 bases at J, with 12 bases between. The CDR3 is 13 residues long. The CDR3 loop is CSIGRQNTGELFF. The CDR3 DNA is TGCAGCATAGGACGGCAAAACACCGGGGAGCTGTTTTTT.

This clonotype was seen repeatedly, ten times or more. This chain uses TRBV5-6 with TRBJ1-1, with D perhaps matching TRBD1 (6 bases). The CDR3 has 16 amino acids. Germline CDR1 and CDR2: SGHDT and YYEEEE. The V end was cut by 1 base, the J end by 1 base, with 14 bases between. This CDR3 reads CASSLSPTGANTEAFF. CDR3 in DNA: TGTGCCAGCAGCTTGTCCCCGACAGGAGCGAACACTGAAGCTTTCTTT.

This clonotype was observed at least ten times. The genes are TRBV7-2 and TRBJ2-7; D not resolved. V gave up 3 bases and J gave up 3 bases, with 9 bases separating them. Germline-derived CDR1 and CDR2 are SGHTA and FQGNSA. The CDR3 runs to 13 residues. The CDR3 spells CASSFLGNYEQYF. The CDR3 nucleotides read TGTGCCAGCAGCTTCCTAGGAAACTACGAGCAGTACTTC.

This clonotype was counted ten times or more. V gene TRBV28 combines with J gene TRBJ2-7; the match to TRBD1 covers 8 bases. V dropped 5 bases and J dropped 3; count of bases not matched to a gene: 15. Germline V gives CDR1 MDHEN, CDR2 SYDVKM. The length of the CDR3 is 17 residues. The CDR3 region is CASSPPRGGTGLYEQYF. The CDR3 nucleotides are TGTGCCAGCAGTCCGCCACGAGGGGGGACAGGCCTCTACGAGCAGTACTTC.

In this sample, this clonotype turned up many times. This sequence joins TRBV29-1 and TRBJ2-2; TRBD2 matches 9 bases. V gave up 6 bases and J gave up 2 bases; unmatched junction bases: 4. The CDR3 runs 14 residues. Germline CDR1 is SQVTM and CDR2 is ANQGSEA. The CDR3 spells CSVRTSENTGELFF. For the CDR3, the DNA is TGCAGCGTAAGGACTAGCGAAAACACCGGGGAGCTGTTTTTT.

The chain couples TRBV20-1 to TRBJ2-5; D is uncertain. Germline CDR1 and CDR2: DFQATT and SNEGSKA (reference sequence). V lost 5 bases, J lost 5 bases, and 18 bases lay in between. This CDR3 comprises 14 residues. CDR3 DNA: TGCAGTGCTGAGAGGCCCTACGGTTCGGAGACCCAGTACTTC. It encodes CSAERPYGSETQYF.

The V and J genes are TRBV14 and TRBJ2-7, with 7 bases lining up with TRBD1. This CDR3 is 13 amino acids long. Germline CDR1 SGHDN, CDR2 FVKESK. Trimming took 4 bases from V and 5 from J; bases not matched to a gene: 5. The CDR3 DNA follows: TGTGCCAGCAGCCGGACAGGTTACAACGAGCAGTACTTC. This gives the protein CASSRTGYNEQYF.

This clonotype was seen a handful of times. The rearrangement joins TRBV5-1 to TRBJ2-3, with D possibly called TRBD1 or TRBD2 (5 bases each). The CDR3 runs to 14 residues. Germline-derived CDR1 and CDR2 are SGHRS and YFSETQ. Trimming removed 1 base at V and 6 bases at J, with 12 bases between. For the CDR3, the DNA is TGCGCCAGCAGCTTGTGGGACGGCCGCGATACGCAGTATTTT. This sequence encodes CASSLWDGRDTQYF.

J is TRBJ1-1 and V is TRBV28, with 7 bases that match TRBD1. Germline-derived CDR1 and CDR2 are MDHEN and SYDVKM. The CDR3 has 15 residues. With 1 base clipped from V and 5 bases from J, the junction kept 7 bases outside the gene matches. The CDR3 DNA sequence: TGTGCCAGCAGTTTATTGAGACAGGGATGGACTGAAGCTTTCTTT. Protein sequence: CASSLLRQGWTEAFF. The full variable domain, with the rest looked up from reference TRBV28 and TRBJ1-1, is DVKVTQSSRYLVKRTGEKVFLECVQDMDHENMFWYRQDPGLGLRLIYFSYDVKMKEKGDIPEGYSVSREKKERFSLILESASTNQTSMYLCASSLLRQGWTEAFFGQGTRLTVV.

In its sample, this clonotype was seen many times. The chain joins TRBV6-1 to TRBJ1-5; D perhaps matches TRBD1 (5 bases). Germline loops: CDR1 MNHNS, CDR2 SASEGT. This CDR3 region has 14 residues. The V end was cut by 6 bases, the J end by 4 bases, with 13 bases between. In nucleotides, the CDR3 is TGTGCCAGCAGGGGGACGGGGGAAAATCAGCCCCAGCATTTT. Amino acids: CASRGTGENQPQHF.

This clonotype was picked up many times. The chain recombines TRBV15 with TRBJ2-5; TRBD2 might be the D (5 bases). Germline CDR1 and CDR2: LNHNV and YYDKDF (reference sequence). Trimming left V 2 bases short and J 2 bases short, with 12 bases between. The CDR3 has 15 amino acids. The CDR3 loop reads CATSRFGETQETQYF. CDR3 bases: TGTGCCACCAGCAGATTCGGGGAGACACAAGAGACCCAGTACTTC.

This clonotype has at least ten counts. The V call is TRBV20-1, the J call TRBJ2-3; a weak D match, TRBD2 (6 bases). Per the germline V gene, CDR1 is DFQATT and CDR2 is SNEGSKA (reference sequence). The CDR3 length is 13 residues. V lost 3 bases to trimming and J lost 3 bases, with 10 bases between them. CDR3 sequence: CSARASATDTQYF. The CDR3, as DNA: TGCAGTGCTAGGGCTAGCGCAACAGATACGCAGTATTTT.

This clonotype has more than one count but fewer than ten. The chain has TRBV29-1 and TRBJ2-1; 10 nucleotides agree with TRBD2. V dropped 4 bases and J dropped 4; count of bases not matched to a gene: 4. The V gene's germline CDR1 is SQVTM and CDR2 ANQGSEA. This CDR3 is built from 14 residues. CDR3 nucleotides: TGCAGCGTTGTACTAGCGGGAAAATACAATGAGCAGTTCTTC. Its protein is CSVVLAGKYNEQFF.

This clonotype was detected many times. The CDR3 DNA reads as TGTGCCAGCAGTTCGACAGGGTTGAACACTGAAGCTTTCTTT. As protein: CASSSTGLNTEAFF. The rearrangement joins TRBV6-5 to TRBJ1-1; 7 bases align to TRBD1. Trimming took 4 bases from V and 0 from J; bases not matched to a gene: 2. Germline CDR1 and CDR2: MNHEY and SVGAGI. This CDR3 is 14 amino acids long.

The chain has TRBV9 and TRBJ2-1; a weak D match, TRBD2 (6 bases). In germline, CDR1 is SGDLS, CDR2 YYNGEE. Trimming pared 4 bases from V and 6 bases from J, leaving 17 bases between. This CDR3 has 15 residues. The CDR3 sequence: CASSPPGLTSNEQFF. Written as DNA, the CDR3 is TGTGCCAGCAGCCCACCCGGACTAACGAGCAATGAGCAGTTCTTC.

A few counts support this clonotype. The chain carries TRBV20-1 and TRBJ1-2, with TRBD1 matching 7 bases. The CDR3 extends over 13 amino acids. J lost 4 bases, V lost 3 bases, and 5 bases had no gene match. CDR1 DFQATT and CDR2 SNEGSKA come from the germline V gene (reference sequence). The CDR3, as DNA: TGCAGTGCTAGGGGGGGGACAGTCTATGGCTACACCTTC. Protein sequence: CSARGGTVYGYTF.

This clonotype was counted a few times. The chain employs TRBV15 and TRBJ2-4; 7 positions agree with TRBD1. Germline V CDR1 and CDR2: LNHNV, YYDKDF (reference sequence). V lost 3 bases and J lost 6; bases outside the gene matches: 11. CDR3 length equals 16 residues. CDR3 in amino acids: CATSSGDRDSLNIQYF. The CDR3 coding sequence is TGTGCCACCAGCAGTGGAGACCGGGACAGTTTAAACATTCAGTACTTC. The entire variable domain, with the rest obtained from reference TRBV15 and TRBJ2-4, is as follows: DAMVIQNPRYQVTQFGKPVTLSCSQTLNHNVMYWYQQKSSQAPKLLFHYYDKDFNNEADTPDNFQSRRPNTSFCFLDIRSPGLGDTAMYLCATSSGDRDSLNIQYFGAGTRLSVL.

This clonotype occurred many times. The rearrangement joins TRBV7-3 to TRBJ2-7; D is ambiguous. Between the trimmed V and J ends, which lost 2 bases and 4 bases, there was a span of 9 bases. Germline V gene lookup returns CDR1 SGHTA and CDR2 FQGTGA. This CDR3 is 13 amino acids long. CDR3 loop: CASSLYLGYEQYF. The CDR3 region has the DNA TGTGCCAGCAGCTTATATTTAGGATACGAGCAGTACTTC. Using reference TRBV7-3 and TRBJ2-7 for the parts outside the CDR3, the full variable domain is GAGVSQTPSNKVTEKGKYVELRCDPISGHTALYWYRQSLGQGPEFLIYFQGTGAADDSGLPNDRFFAVRPEGSVSTLKIQRTERGDSAVYLCASSLYLGYEQYFGPGTRLTVT.

This clonotype appeared many times. The chain is built from TRBV5-1 and TRBJ2-5; D is unresolved. Trimming took off 0 bases at V and 1 base at J, with 13 bases between the two ends. The CDR3 runs to 16 residues. Germline V CDR1 and CDR2: SGHRS, YFSETQ. CDR3 amino acids: CASSLEVRWGQETQYF. CDR3 DNA sequence: TGCGCCAGCAGCTTGGAAGTGCGTTGGGGCCAAGAGACCCAGTACTTC.

This clonotype was seen a handful of times. The chain couples TRBV28 to TRBJ2-2; the D is unclear. Germline V lookup: CDR1 MDHEN, CDR2 SYDVKM. Trimming removed 3 bases from V and 1 base from J, with 9 bases in between. This CDR3 has 15 residues. CDR3 bases: TGTGCCAGCAGTTTCCCCCCGGAGAACACCGGGGAGCTGTTTTTT. Its translation: CASSFPPENTGELFF.

This clonotype was counted at least ten times. The chain carries TRBV20-1 and TRBJ2-7; 10 bases fit TRBD2. The length of the CDR3 is 14 residues. Germline values: CDR1 DFQATT, CDR2 SNEGSKA (reference sequence). V dropped 2 bases and J dropped 4; count of bases not matched to a gene: 5. The CDR3 protein is CSARTTSGSYEQYF. The CDR3 region has the DNA TGCAGTGCTAGAACGACTAGCGGGTCATACGAGCAGTACTTC.

This clonotype has only a few counts. The chain employs TRBV29-1 and TRBJ1-4, with D hard to call. From germline, CDR1 is SQVTM and CDR2 ANQGSEA. This CDR3 has 11 amino acids. Trimming stripped 7 bases from V and 7 bases from J, with 10 bases between. CDR3: CSGGSSEKLFF. The CDR3 DNA sequence: TGCAGCGGCGGATCGAGTGAAAAACTGTTTTTT.

The V and J genes are TRBV28 and TRBJ2-1; 12 nucleotides line up with TRBD2. Trimming at V came to 5 bases and at J to 0 bases, leaving 8 bases not matched to a gene. The CDR3 has 18 amino acids. Germline CDR1 and CDR2: MDHEN and SYDVKM. The CDR3 loop is CASSQLAGGLSSYNEQFF. The CDR3 DNA reads TGTGCCAGCAGTCAACTAGCGGGAGGCTTGAGCTCCTACAATGAGCAGTTCTTC.